The 6 T cell receptor beta chains reported below all come from one sample, sequenced in a study of sequential checkpoint blockade in melanoma. Treatment in this sample: randomized to nivolumab then ipilimumab (arm A) or the reverse (arm B). The repertoire was sequenced with immunoSEQ multiplex PCR; TCRdb's copy has only in-frame clones and lacks some. Here the sample spans roughly 19,000 clones, around 83% being singletons. The sample was CD8+ T cells sorted from blood (inferred from file names), taken from a patient given nivolumab and ipilimumab in sequence. The receptors derive from a human donor with melanoma.

This chain links TRBV5-6 with TRBJ1-1; TRBD1 is a possible D gene (5 bases). V was trimmed by 4 bases and J by 7 bases, leaving 17 bases between them. CDR3 length equals 14 residues. The germline V gene has CDR1 SGHDT and CDR2 YYEEEE. DNA for the CDR3: TGTGCCAGCAGCCCGGGGAGGGGAATAATTGAAGCTTTCTTT. Its translation: CASSPGRGIIEAFF.

The CDR3 loop reads CASSFGTSAYEQYF. Here the CDR3 DNA reads TGTGCCAGCAGCTTCGGGACTAGCGCTTACGAGCAGTACTTC. V usage is TRBV5-5 and J usage is TRBJ2-7; TRBD2 aligns across 10 bases. Germline assignment: CDR1 SGHKS and CDR2 YYEKEE (reference sequence). The CDR3 contains 14 residues. Germline trimming cut 2 bases from V and 4 bases from J; bases unmatched to any gene: 3.

The V call is TRBV6-1, the J call TRBJ2-3; 7 bases line up with TRBD2. V lost 4 bases and J lost 4; bases outside the gene matches: 14. The CDR3 totals 17 residues. Germline CDR1 MNHNS, CDR2 SASEGT. The CDR3, as DNA: TGTGCCAGCAGTGGACCCTTCGGGGCGGGAGTGTCAGATACGCAGTATTTT. It translates to CASSGPFGAGVSDTQYF.

This chain connects TRBV19 to TRBJ1-2, with 7 bases aligning to TRBD1. The CDR3 sequence is 15 residues long. Germline lookup yields CDR1 LNHDA and CDR2 SQIVND (reference sequence). Trimming at V came to 3 bases and at J to 0 bases, leaving 4 bases not matched to a gene. CDR3 bases: TGTGCCAGTAGTATTACAGGGGCCTCTAACTATGGCTACACCTTC. This translates into CASSITGASNYGYTF.

The V call is TRBV29-1, the J call TRBJ2-3, with 16 bases that match TRBD2. CDR3 length: 17 amino acids. Looked up from germline, CDR1 is SQVTM and CDR2 is ANQGSEA. The junction had 4 bases not matched to a gene; V was cut back by 4 bases and J by 0 bases. In DNA form, the CDR3 reads TGCAGCGTTGGGGGACTAGCGGGGGGGCAGAGCACAGATACGCAGTATTTT. Its translation: CSVGGLAGGQSTDTQYF.

The chain recombines TRBV28 with TRBJ2-1; D not certain. Trimming stripped 5 bases from V and 4 bases from J, with 24 bases between. This CDR3 has 18 amino acids. Germline lookup yields CDR1 MDHEN and CDR2 SYDVKM. CDR3: CASSPQIDSPPTYNEQFF. The DNA for the CDR3 is TGTGCCAGCAGTCCTCAAATTGATAGCCCCCCGACTTACAATGAGCAGTTCTTC.